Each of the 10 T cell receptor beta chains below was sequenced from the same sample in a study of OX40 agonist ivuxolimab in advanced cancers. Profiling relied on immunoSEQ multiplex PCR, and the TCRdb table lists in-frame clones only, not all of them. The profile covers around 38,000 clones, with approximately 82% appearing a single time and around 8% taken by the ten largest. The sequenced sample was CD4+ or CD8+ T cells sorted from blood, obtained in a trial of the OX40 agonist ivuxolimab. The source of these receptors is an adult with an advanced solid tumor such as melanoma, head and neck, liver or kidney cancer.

CDR3 amino acids: CASSPPAEGNEQFF. CDR3 nucleotide sequence: TGTGCCAGCAGCCCGCCGGCGGAGGGGAATGAGCAGTTCTTC. The gene calls are TRBV6-6 and TRBJ2-1; possible D gene TRBD2, 6 bases. V was pared by 6 bases and J by 7 bases, with 16 bases between. The CDR3 sequence is 14 residues long. Germline V gene lookup returns CDR1 MNHNY and CDR2 SVGAGI (reference sequence).

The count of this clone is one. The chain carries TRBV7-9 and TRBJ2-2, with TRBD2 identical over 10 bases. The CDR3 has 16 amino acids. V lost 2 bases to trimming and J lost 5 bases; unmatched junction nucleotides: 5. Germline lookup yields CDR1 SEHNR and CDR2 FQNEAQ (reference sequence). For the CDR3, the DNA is TGTGCCAGCAGCTTACAGGCTAGCGGGAGAACCGGGGAGCTGTTTTTT. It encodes CASSLQASGRTGELFF.

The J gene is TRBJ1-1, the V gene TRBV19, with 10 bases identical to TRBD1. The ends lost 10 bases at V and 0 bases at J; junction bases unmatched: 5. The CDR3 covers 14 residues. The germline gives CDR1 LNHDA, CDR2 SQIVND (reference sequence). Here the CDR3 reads CATRQGALNTEAFF. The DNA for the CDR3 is TGTGCCACCCGACAGGGGGCATTGAACACTGAAGCTTTCTTT.

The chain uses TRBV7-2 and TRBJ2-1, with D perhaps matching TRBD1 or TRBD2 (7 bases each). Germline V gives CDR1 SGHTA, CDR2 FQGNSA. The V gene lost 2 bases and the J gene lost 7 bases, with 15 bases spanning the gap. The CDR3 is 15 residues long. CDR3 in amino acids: CASSLMGQGGNEQFF. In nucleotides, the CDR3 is TGTGCCAGCAGCTTAATGGGGCAGGGGGGGAATGAGCAGTTCTTC.

The CDR3 region is CASSSPPGFYEQYF. CDR3 in DNA: TGTGCCAGCAGTTCGCCCCCAGGGTTCTACGAGCAGTACTTC. This chain uses TRBV6-6 with TRBJ2-7, with D possibly TRBD1 on 5 matching bases. This CDR3 is 14 amino acids long. Trimming left V 4 bases short and J 3 bases short, with 13 bases between. CDR1 is MNHNY and CDR2 is SVGAGI in the germline V gene (reference sequence).

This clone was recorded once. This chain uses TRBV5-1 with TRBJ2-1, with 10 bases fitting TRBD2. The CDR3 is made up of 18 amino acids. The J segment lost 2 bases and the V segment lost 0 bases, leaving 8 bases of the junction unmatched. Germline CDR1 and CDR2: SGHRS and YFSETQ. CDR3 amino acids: CASSLVRDSGRTYNEQFF. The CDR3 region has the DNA TGCGCCAGCAGCTTGGTACGCGATAGCGGGAGGACCTACAATGAGCAGTTCTTC.

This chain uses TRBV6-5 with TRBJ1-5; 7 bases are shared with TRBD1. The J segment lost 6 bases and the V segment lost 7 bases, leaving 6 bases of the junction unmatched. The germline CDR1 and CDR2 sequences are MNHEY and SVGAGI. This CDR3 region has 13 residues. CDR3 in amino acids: CASTPAGGQPQHF. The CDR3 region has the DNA TGTGCCAGCACTCCCGCAGGGGGTCAGCCCCAGCATTTT.

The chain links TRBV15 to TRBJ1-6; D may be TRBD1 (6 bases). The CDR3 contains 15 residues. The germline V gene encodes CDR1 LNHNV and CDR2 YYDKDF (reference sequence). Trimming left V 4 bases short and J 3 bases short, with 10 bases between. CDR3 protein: CATSMKGGYNSPLHF. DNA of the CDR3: TGTGCCACCAGCATGAAAGGGGGCTATAATTCACCCCTCCACTTT. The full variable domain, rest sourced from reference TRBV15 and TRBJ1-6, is DAMVIQNPRYQVTQFGKPVTLSCSQTLNHNVMYWYQQKSSQAPKLLFHYYDKDFNNEADTPDNFQSRRPNTSFCFLDIRSPGLGDTAMYLCATSMKGGYNSPLHFGNGTRLTVT.

The CDR3 DNA sequence: TGCGCCAGCAAACTCCTTGGACTAGCGGGAGTAAGGGTCCGGGCAGATACGCAGTATTTT. Its protein product is CASKLLGLAGVRVRADTQYF. This sequence joins TRBV5-1 and TRBJ2-3, with 13 nucleotides matching TRBD2. J was trimmed by 4 bases and V by 6 bases; bases with no gene match: 20. CDR3 size: 20 residues. Looked up from germline, CDR1 is SGHRS and CDR2 is YFSETQ.

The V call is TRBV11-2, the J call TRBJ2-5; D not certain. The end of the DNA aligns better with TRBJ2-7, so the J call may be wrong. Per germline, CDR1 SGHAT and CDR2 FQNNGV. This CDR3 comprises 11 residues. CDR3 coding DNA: TGTGCCAGCAGCTCTACCCTCGAGCAGTACTTC. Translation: CASSSTLEQYF.